These T cell receptor beta chains were read from a single sample in a study of T cells in Graves' hyperthyroidism and ophthalmopathy. TCRdb reprocessed the multiplex PCR reads via MiXCR and lists one record per CDR3 protein. This table has 690,000 or so distinct CDR3 sequences, over 15% appearing once. Sequences were obtained from blood. Source of these receptors: a woman between 50 and 59 years old with Graves' hyperthyroidism that later progressed to Graves' ophthalmopathy. Both conserved end residues are part of each CDR3.

CDR3 protein	J gene	V gene
CASSQPPGTDLNYGYTF	TRBJ1-2	TRBV3-1
CASSLGTIYEQYF	TRBJ2-7	TRBV12-3/TRBV12-4
CASRADRGVTDTQYF	TRBJ2-3	TRBV27
CASRPAGASTDTQYF	TRBJ2-3	TRBV4-1
CASIAGVDGYTF	TRBJ1-2	TRBV6-1
CAWSVIRYTEAFF	TRBJ1-1	TRBV30
CSGQASIDTQYF	TRBJ2-3	TRBV29-1
CASSLNEQFF	TRBJ2-1	TRBV11-2
CASKPGTAQPEAFF	TRBJ1-1	TRBV19
CAWGFGSGANVLTF	TRBJ2-6	TRBV30
CASRPTSGYNEQFF	TRBJ2-1	TRBV6-2/TRBV6-3
CASTLQRGRGFNQPQHF	TRBJ1-5	TRBV19
CASSYRYMNTEAFF	TRBJ1-1	TRBV6-6
CASRTPPTNYEQYF	TRBJ2-7	TRBV2
CASSSGLAGGSSYNEQFF	TRBJ2-1	TRBV5-1
CATSDTLSNEQFF	TRBJ2-1	TRBV24-1
CASSLDGSYNSPLHF	TRBJ1-6	TRBV5-1
CASSLAVGTEPTDTQYF	TRBJ2-3	TRBV5-1
CSADGGGLGTDTQYF	TRBJ2-3	TRBV20-1
CASNLDRDRNQPQHF	TRBJ1-5	TRBV2
CASSQGSHGAQHF	TRBJ1-5	TRBV3-1
CASKRQAEYSGNTIYF	TRBJ1-3	TRBV19
CASSVGTGKKETQYF	TRBJ2-5	TRBV7-6
CASMVGGGNTEAFF	TRBJ1-1	TRBV19
CARRGDSTGELFF	TRBJ2-2	TRBV6-1
CASTRGGRYNEQFF	TRBJ2-1	TRBV7-2
CASSPPYASGGLTDTQYF	TRBJ2-3	TRBV18
CSARLAGGFNEQFF	TRBJ2-1	TRBV20-1
CSADSGGLIEQFF	TRBJ2-1	TRBV20-1
CASSAPGLAVETQYF	TRBJ2-5	TRBV2
CAREDQDRDTQYF	TRBJ2-3	TRBV2
CASSTHRGRVTEAFF	TRBJ1-1	TRBV19
CASSLEEIHYEQYF	TRBJ2-7	TRBV7-9
CASSIDRRGTEAFF	TRBJ1-1	TRBV7-9
CASSLALAGLETQYF	TRBJ2-5	TRBV12-3/TRBV12-4
CASSEGTVSFADTQYF	TRBJ2-3	TRBV6-1
CASGRVGQATNYGYTF	TRBJ1-2	TRBV2
CASSMVVNNEQFF	TRBJ2-1	TRBV19
CASRPPTRSLYGYTF	TRBJ1-2	TRBV19
CASSPRTAKNIQYF	TRBJ2-4	TRBV6-1
CAISESLGTENSPLHF	TRBJ1-6	TRBV10-3
CASKGTVNTEAFF	TRBJ1-1	TRBV19
CSALRQGPDTEAFF	TRBJ1-1	TRBV20-1
CASSLRPSGGANTGELFF	TRBJ2-2	TRBV3-1
CASSPGTGNSNQPQHF	TRBJ1-5	TRBV7-8
CASSLEVHDTGELFF	TRBJ2-2	TRBV7-9
CASSLEAGPPYEQYF	TRBJ2-7	TRBV7-2
CASSEVSPNYGYTF	TRBJ1-2	TRBV2
CSARDRGQQPQHF	TRBJ1-5	TRBV20-1
CASSQETVSYEQYF	TRBJ2-7	TRBV3-1
CATSRDRPSGNTIYF	TRBJ1-3	TRBV15
CAISESIGVDQPQHF	TRBJ1-5	TRBV10-3
CASSVRDRTNEKLFF	TRBJ1-4	TRBV7-8
CASSFRSTTEAFF	TRBJ1-1	TRBV12-3/TRBV12-4